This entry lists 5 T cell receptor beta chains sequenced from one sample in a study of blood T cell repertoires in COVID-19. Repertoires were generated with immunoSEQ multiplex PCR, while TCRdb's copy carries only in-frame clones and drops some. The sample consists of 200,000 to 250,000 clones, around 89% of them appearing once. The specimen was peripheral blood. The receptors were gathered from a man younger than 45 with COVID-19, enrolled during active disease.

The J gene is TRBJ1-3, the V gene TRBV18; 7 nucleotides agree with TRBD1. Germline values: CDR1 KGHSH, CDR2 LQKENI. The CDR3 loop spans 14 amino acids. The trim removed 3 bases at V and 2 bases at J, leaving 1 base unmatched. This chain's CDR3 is CASSPDRAGNTIYF. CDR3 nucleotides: TGTGCCAGCTCACCTGACAGGGCTGGAAACACCATATATTTT.

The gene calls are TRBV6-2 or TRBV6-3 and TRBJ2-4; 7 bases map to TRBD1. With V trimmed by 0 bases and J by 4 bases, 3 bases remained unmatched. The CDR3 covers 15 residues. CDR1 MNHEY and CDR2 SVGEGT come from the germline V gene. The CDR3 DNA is TGTGCCAGCAGTTACTCGGCAGGGGGAAAAAACATTCAGTACTTC. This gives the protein CASSYSAGGKNIQYF.

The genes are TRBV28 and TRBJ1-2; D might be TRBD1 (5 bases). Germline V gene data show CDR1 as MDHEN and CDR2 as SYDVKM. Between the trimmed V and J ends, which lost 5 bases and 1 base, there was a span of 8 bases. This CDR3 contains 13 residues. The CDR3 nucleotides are TGTGCCAGCAGTACCGGGGGTAACTATGGCTACACCTTC. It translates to CASSTGGNYGYTF.

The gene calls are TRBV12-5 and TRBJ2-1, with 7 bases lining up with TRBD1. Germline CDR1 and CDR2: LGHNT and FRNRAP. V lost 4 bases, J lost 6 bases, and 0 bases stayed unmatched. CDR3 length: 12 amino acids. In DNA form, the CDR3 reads TGTGCTAGTGGTTCAGGGGGCAATGAGCAGTTCTTC. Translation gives CASGSGGNEQFF.

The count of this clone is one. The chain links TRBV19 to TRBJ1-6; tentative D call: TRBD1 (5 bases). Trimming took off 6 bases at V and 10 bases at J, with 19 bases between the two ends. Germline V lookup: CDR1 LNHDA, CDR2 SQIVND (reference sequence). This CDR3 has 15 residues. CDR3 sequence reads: CASSLGRGGESPLHF. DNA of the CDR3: TGTGCCAGTAGCCTCGGGAGGGGAGGGGAATCACCCCTCCACTTT.